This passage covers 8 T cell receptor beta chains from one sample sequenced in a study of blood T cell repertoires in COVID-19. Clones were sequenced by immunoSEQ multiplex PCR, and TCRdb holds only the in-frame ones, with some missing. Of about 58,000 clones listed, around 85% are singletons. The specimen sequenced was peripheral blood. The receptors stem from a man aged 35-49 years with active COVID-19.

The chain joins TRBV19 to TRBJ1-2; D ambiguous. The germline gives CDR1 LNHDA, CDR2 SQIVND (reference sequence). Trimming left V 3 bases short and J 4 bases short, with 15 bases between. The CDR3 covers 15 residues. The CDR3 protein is CASSMGATIPYGYTF. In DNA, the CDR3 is TGTGCCAGTAGTATGGGAGCGACCATCCCCTATGGCTACACCTTC.

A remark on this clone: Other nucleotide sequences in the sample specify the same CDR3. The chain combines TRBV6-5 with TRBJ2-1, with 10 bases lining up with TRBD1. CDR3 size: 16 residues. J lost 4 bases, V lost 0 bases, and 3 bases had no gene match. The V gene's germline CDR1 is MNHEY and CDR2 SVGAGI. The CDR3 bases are TGTGCCAGCAGTTACTCAGACAGGGGGCCTTACAATGAGCAGTTCTTC. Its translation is CASSYSDRGPYNEQFF.

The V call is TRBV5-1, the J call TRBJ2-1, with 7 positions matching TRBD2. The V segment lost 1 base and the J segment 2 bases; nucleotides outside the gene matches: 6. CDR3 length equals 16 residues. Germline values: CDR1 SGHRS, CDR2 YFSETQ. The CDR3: CASSLLAGRTYNEQFF. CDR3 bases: TGCGCCAGCAGCTTGTTAGCGGGTCGGACCTACAATGAGCAGTTCTTC.

The CDR3: CASSYSPGQGNTEAFF. For the CDR3, the DNA is TGTGCCAGCAGTTACTCGCCGGGACAGGGGAACACTGAAGCTTTCTTT. V is TRBV6-6 and J is TRBJ1-1; 9 bases are a match to TRBD1. The CDR3 consists of 16 residues. From germline, CDR1 is MNHNY and CDR2 SVGAGI (reference sequence). V lost 0 bases, J lost 1 base, and 3 bases stayed unmatched.

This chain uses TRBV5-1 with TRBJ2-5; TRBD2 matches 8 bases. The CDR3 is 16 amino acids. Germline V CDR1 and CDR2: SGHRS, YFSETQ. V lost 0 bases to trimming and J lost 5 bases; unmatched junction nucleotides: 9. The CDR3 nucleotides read TGCGCCAGCAGCTTGGGACTGGGCAGCGGGGGTGAGACCCAGTACTTC. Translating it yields CASSLGLGSGGETQYF.

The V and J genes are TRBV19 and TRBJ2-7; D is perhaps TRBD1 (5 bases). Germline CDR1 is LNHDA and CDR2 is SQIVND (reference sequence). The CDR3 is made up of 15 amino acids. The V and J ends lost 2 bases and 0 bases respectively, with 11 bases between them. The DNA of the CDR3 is TGTGCCAGTAGTATAAGCGACAGATTCTCCTACGAGCAGTACTTC. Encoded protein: CASSISDRFSYEQYF.

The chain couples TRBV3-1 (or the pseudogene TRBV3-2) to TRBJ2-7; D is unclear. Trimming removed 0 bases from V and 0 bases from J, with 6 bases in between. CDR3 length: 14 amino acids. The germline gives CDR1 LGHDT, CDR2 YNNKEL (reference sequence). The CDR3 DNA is TGTGCCAGCAGCCAAGACAGGTCCTCCTACGAGCAGTACTTC. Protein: CASSQDRSSYEQYF.

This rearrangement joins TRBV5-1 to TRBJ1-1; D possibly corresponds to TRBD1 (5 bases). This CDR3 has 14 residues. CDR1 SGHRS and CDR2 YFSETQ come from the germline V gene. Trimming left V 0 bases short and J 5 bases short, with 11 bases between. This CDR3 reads CASSLDGGGTEAFF. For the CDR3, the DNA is TGCGCCAGCAGCTTGGATGGGGGAGGGACTGAAGCTTTCTTT.